Sequencing of this T cell receptor beta chain was carried out in a study of cytotoxic CD8 clonotypes in ibrutinib-treated CLL. Whole-study findings and limits: Different sampling times were used for sustained-remission and progressing patients. Baseline clonality was higher than in age-matched healthy donors and moved in step with circulating CD8+ T-cell counts. Clonality climbed at ibrutinib response, then dropped toward baseline at progression.

Points on this clone: Its antigen is still unknown.

The intended depth for sequencing was 1 in 200,000 to 1 in 1 million T cells. Data came from immunoSEQ multiplex PCR; TCRdb stores just in-frame clones and leaves some out. This table holds around 92,000 clones, approximately 80% found once. Germline CDR1 reads SNHLY; CDR2 reads FYNNEI. Trimming removed 6 bases from V and 6 bases from J; junction bases left unmatched: 7. The CDR3 is 13 amino acids. The receptor's source is a human donor with chronic lymphocytic leukemia. The chain employs TRBV2 and TRBJ2-7, with 8 bases fitting TRBD1. The sample in question was PBMCs, obtained after 24 months of ibrutinib treatment. The CDR3 sequence: CASRGDRQAEQYF. The CDR3 DNA reads TGTGCCAGCAGGGGGGACAGGCAGGCCGAGCAGTACTTC.